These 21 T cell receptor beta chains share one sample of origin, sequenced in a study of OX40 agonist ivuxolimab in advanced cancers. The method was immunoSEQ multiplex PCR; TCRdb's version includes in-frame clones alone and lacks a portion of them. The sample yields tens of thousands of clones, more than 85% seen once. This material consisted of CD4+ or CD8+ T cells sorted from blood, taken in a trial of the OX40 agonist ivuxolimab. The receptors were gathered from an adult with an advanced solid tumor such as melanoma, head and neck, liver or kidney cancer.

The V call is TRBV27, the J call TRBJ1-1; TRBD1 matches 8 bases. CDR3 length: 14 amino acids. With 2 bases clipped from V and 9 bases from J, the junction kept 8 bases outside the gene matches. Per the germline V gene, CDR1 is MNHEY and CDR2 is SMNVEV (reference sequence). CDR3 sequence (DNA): TGTGCCAGCAGTTTACCCGACAGGGGCCTTCAAGCTTTCTTT. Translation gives CASSLPDRGLQAFF.

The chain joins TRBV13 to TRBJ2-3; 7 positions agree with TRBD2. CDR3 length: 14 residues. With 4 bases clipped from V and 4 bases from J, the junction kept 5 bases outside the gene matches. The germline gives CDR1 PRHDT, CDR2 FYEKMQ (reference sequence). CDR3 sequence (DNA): TGTGCCAGCAGCTCCGGGGGGATCGCAGATACGCAGTATTTT. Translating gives CASSSGGIADTQYF.

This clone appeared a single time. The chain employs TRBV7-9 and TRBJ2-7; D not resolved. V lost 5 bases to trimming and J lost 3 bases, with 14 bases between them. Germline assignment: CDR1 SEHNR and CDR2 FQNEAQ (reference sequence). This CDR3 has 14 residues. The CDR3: CASSPTRTSYEQYF. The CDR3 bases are TGTGCCAGCAGCCCGACACGGACCAGCTACGAGCAGTACTTC.

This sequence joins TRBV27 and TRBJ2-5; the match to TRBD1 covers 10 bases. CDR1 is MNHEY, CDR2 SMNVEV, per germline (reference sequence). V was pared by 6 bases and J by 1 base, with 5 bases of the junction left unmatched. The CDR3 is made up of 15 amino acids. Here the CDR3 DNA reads TGTGCCAGCAGCCGGGGACAGGGGTCCCAAGAGACCCAGTACTTC. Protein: CASSRGQGSQETQYF.

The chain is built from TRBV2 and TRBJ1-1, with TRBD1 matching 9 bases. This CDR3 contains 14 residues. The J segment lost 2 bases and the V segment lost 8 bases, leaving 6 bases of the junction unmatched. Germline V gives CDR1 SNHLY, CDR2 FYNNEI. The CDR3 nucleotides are TGTGCCAGCGATCGGGACAGGGTTAACACTGAAGCTTTCTTT. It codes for CASDRDRVNTEAFF.

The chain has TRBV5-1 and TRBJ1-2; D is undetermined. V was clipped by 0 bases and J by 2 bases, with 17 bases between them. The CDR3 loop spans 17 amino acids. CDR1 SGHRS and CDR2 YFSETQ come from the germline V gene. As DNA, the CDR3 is TGCGCCAGCAGCTTGGGGTCAGTCGAGGGAGGCAACTATGGCTACACCTTC. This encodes CASSLGSVEGGNYGYTF.

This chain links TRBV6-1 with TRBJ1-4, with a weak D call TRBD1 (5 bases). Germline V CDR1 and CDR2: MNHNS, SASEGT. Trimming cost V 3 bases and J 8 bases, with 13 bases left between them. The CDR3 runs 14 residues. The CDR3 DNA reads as TGTGCCAGCAGTGAGGGACGGAGGGAGGAAAAACTGTTTTTT. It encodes CASSEGRREEKLFF.

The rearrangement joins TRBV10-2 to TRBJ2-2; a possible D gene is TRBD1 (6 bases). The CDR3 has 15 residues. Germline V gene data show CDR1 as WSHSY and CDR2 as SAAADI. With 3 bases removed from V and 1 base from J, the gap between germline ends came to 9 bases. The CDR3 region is CASSETGWNTGELFF. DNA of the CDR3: TGCGCCAGCAGTGAAACAGGGTGGAACACCGGGGAGCTGTTTTTT.

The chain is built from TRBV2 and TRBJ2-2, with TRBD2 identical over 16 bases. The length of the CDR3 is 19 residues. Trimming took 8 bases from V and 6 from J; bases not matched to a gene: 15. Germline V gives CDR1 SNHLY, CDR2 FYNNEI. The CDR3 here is CASGGGGTSGRGGAGELFF. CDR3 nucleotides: TGTGCCAGCGGCGGAGGTGGGACTAGCGGGAGGGGAGGCGCCGGGGAGCTGTTTTTT.

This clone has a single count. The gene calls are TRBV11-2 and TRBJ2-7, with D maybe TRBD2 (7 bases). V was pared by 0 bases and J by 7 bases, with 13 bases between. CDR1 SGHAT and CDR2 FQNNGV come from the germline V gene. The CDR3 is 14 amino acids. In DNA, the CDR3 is TGTGCCAGCAGCTTAGATCGGGGGGCGCAGGAGCAGTACTTC. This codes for CASSLDRGAQEQYF.

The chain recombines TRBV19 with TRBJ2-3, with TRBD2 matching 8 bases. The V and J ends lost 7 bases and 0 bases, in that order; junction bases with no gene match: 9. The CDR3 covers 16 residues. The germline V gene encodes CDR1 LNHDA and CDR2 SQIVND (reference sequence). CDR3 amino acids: CASTRGAGGSTDTQYF. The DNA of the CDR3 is TGTGCCAGTACCCGGGGCGCGGGGGGAAGCACAGATACGCAGTATTTT.

CDR3 protein: CASSPGSSYEQYF. In DNA form, the CDR3 reads TGTGCCAGCAGCCCCGGATCTTCCTACGAGCAGTACTTC. V is TRBV11-3 and J is TRBJ2-7; D gene ambiguous. V gave up 5 bases and J gave up 1 base, with 9 bases separating them. The CDR3 consists of 13 residues. Germline CDR1 is SGHNT and CDR2 is YENEEA.

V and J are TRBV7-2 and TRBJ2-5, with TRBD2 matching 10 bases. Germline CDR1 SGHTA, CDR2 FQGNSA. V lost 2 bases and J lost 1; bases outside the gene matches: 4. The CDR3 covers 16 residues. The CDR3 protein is CASSLSVAGGQETQYF. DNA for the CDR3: TGTGCCAGCAGCTTAAGTGTAGCGGGGGGCCAAGAGACCCAGTACTTC.

As DNA, the CDR3 is TGTGCCAGCAGTAACGACAGGGAGAGCACTGAAGCTTTCTTT. Protein sequence: CASSNDRESTEAFF. The rearrangement joins TRBV6-5 to TRBJ1-1, with 7 nucleotides matching TRBD1. Germline V CDR1 and CDR2: MNHEY, SVGAGI. CDR3 length: 14 residues. Trimming cost V 5 bases and J 4 bases; bases outside gene matches: 7.

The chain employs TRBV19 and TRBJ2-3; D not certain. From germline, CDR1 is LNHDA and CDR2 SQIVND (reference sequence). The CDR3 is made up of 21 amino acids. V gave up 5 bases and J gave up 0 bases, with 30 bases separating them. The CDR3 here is CASSPGAVGARPSYSTDTQYF. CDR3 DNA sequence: TGTGCCAGTAGTCCTGGTGCCGTCGGCGCTCGACCTTCTTATAGCACAGATACGCAGTATTTT.

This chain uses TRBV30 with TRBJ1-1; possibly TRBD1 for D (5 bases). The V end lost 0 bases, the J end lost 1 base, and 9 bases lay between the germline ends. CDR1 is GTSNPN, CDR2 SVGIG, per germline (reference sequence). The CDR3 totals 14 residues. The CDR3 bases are TGTGCCTGGAGTGTGGACAACTCGAACACTGAAGCTTTCTTT. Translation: CAWSVDNSNTEAFF.

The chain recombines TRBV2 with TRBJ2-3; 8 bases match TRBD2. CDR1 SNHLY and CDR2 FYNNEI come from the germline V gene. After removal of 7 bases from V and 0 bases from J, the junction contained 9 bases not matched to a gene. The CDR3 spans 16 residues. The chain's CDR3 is CASTPGGAFSTDTQYF. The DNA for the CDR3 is TGTGCCAGCACGCCGGGGGGGGCCTTTAGCACAGATACGCAGTATTTT.

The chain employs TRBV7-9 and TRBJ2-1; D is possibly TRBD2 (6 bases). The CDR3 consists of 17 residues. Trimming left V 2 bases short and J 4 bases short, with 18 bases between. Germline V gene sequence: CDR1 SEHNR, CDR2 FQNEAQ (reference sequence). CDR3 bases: TGTGCCAGCAGCTTATTAGGCCGAGCGGGCCCTTACAATGAGCAGTTCTTC. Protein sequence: CASSLLGRAGPYNEQFF.

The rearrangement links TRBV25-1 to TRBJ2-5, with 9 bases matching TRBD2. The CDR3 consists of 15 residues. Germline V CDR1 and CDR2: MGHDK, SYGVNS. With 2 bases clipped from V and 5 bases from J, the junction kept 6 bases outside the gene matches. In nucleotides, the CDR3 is TGTGCCAGCAGTGAAGGGACTAGCAATAGGGAGACCCAGTACTTC. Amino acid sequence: CASSEGTSNRETQYF.

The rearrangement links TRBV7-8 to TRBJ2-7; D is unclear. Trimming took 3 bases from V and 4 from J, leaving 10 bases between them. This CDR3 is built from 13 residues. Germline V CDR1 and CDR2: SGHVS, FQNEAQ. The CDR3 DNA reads TGTGCCAGCAGCTTGAGTAAGGGTTACGAGCAGTACTTC. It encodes CASSLSKGYEQYF.

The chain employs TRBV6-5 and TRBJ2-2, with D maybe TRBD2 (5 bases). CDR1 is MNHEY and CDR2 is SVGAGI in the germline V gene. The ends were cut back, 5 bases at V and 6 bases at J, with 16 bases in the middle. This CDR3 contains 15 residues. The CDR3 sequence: CASSRSGEMAGELFF. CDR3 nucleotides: TGTGCCAGCAGTAGATCTGGGGAGATGGCCGGGGAGCTGTTTTTT.